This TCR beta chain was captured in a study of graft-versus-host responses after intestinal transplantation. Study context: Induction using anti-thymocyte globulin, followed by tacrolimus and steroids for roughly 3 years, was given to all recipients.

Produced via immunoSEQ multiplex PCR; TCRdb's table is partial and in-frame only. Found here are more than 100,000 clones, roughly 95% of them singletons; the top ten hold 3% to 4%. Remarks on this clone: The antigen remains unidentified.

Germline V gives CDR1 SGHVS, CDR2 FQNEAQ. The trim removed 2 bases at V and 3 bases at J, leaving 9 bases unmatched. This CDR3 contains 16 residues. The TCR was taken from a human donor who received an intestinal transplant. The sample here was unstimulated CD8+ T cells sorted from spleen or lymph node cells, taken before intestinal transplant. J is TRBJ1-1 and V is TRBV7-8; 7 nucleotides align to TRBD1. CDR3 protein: CASSLWPGDRHTEAFF. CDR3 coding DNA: TGTGCCAGCAGCTTATGGCCGGGGGACAGACACACTGAAGCTTTCTTT.